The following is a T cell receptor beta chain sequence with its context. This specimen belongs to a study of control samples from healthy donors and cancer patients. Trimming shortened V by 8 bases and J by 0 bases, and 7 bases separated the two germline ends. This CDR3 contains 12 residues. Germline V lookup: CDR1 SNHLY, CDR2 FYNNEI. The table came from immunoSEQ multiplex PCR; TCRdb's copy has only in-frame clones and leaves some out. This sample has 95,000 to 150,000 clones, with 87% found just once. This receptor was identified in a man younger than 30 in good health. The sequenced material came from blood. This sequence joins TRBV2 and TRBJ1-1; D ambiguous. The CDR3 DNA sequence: TGTGCCAGCGCAGGCATGAACACTGAAGCTTTCTTT. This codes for CASAGMNTEAFF.